What follows describes a single TCR beta chain. Germline V gene sequence: CDR1 SEHNR, CDR2 FQNEAQ (reference sequence). The CDR3 is made up of 16 amino acids. Trimming took off 5 bases at V and 0 bases at J, with 17 bases between the two ends. This sample was taken from a study of cytomegalovirus exposure and HLA in healthy donors. PCR primers comprised 60 Vbeta and 13 Jbeta primers. Data came from immunoSEQ multiplex PCR; TCRdb stores just in-frame clones and leaves some out. The sample records some 130,000 clones, 75% to 90% being singletons. The TCR sequence derives from a male donor in good health and CMV-seronegative. V gene TRBV7-9 combines with J gene TRBJ2-7; maybe TRBD2 (7 bases). The sequenced material came from PBMCs. The CDR3: CASSNKGGAGSYEQYF. Written as DNA, the CDR3 is TGTGCCAGCAGCAATAAGGGGGGGGCGGGCTCCTACGAGCAGTACTTC.